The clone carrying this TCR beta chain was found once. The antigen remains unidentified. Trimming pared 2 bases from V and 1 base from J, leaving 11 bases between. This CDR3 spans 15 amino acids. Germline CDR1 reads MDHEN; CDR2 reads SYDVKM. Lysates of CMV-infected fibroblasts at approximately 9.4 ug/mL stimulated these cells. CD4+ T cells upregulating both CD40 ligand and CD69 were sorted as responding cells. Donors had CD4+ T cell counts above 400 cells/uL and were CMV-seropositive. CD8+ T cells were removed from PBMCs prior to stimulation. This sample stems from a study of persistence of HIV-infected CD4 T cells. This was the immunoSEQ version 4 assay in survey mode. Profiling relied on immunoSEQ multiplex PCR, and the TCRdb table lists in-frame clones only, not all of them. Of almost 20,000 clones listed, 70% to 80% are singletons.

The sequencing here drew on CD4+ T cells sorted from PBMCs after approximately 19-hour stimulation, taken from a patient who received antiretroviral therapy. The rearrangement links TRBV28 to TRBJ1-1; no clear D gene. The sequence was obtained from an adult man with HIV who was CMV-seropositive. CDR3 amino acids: CASSLRGRENTEAFF. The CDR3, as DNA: TGTGCCAGCAGTTTAAGAGGCAGAGAGAACACTGAAGCTTTCTTT.